This T cell receptor (beta chain) originates from a study of T cell responses to AZD1222 COVID-19 vaccine. Study findings and constraints: White British ancestry dominated among donors, who included more females, and clonal diversity was possibly underestimated. Reports indicate that nearly half of spike-specific TCRs are directed at unmutated variant regions.

Germline CDR1 MNHEY, CDR2 SVGAGI. V lost 4 bases and J lost 3, with 19 bases in between. CDR3 length: 16 amino acids. Sequenced by immunoSEQ multiplex PCR; TCRdb stores in-frame clones only, minus some. The sample has roughly 90,000 clones; roughly 90% are singletons. Remarks on this clone: Its antigen is unknown.

The TCR was taken from an adult who received the AZD1222 COVID-19 vaccine. The input for sequencing was peripheral blood, taken 28 days after the second AZD1222 dose. The chain employs TRBV6-5 and TRBJ2-7; D uncertain. The CDR3 region is CASSFSRSFLIYEQYF. CDR3 nucleotides: TGTGCCAGCAGTTTTTCTCGTTCGTTCCTGATCTACGAGCAGTACTTC.